Sequencing of this T cell receptor (beta chain) was carried out in a study of T-cell reconstitution after alpha-beta-depleted transplantation in children. Study findings and constraints: Newly produced T cells mostly accounted for T-cell counts and diversity one year post-transplant. There were reportedly several hundred expanded graft clones from which alpha-beta T cells came about two months after transplant.

Germline CDR1 reads DFQATT; CDR2 reads SNEGSKA (reference sequence). The CDR3 contains 14 residues. V was pared by 0 bases and J by 2 bases, with 11 bases between. This clonotype was recorded at least ten times. Its specificity is unknown. Unique molecular identifiers were used to barcode this TCRbeta library. TCRdb used MiXCR to reprocess the PCR reads, holding one entry per CDR3 protein. The repertoire holds about 490,000 distinct CDR3 sequences, 10% to 13% seen once, with approximately 2% in the top ten. This TCR came from a child aged 2-15 years with inherited bone marrow failure, due to receive a stem cell transplant. The rearrangement joins TRBV20-1 to TRBJ2-7; the D is unclear. Sequencing was performed on PBMCs, taken before TCRalphabeta/CD19-depleted stem cell transplant. CDR3 coding DNA: TGCAGTGCTAGAGATCGGATAGCCGCCTACGAGCAGTACTTC. Residues: CSARDRIAAYEQYF.